The 26 T cell receptor beta chains below come from one sample, sequenced in a study of cytomegalovirus exposure and HLA in healthy donors. Sequenced by immunoSEQ multiplex PCR; TCRdb stores in-frame clones only, minus some. The sample holds fewer than 200,000 clones, 85% seen once. The sample consisted of PBMCs. These receptors were taken from a man aged 18 to 29 in good health and CMV-seropositive.

The chain employs TRBV7-9 and TRBJ2-5; D unclear. The CDR3 runs to 14 residues. Trimming stripped 3 bases from V and 1 base from J, with 9 bases between. Per germline, CDR1 SEHNR and CDR2 FQNEAQ (reference sequence). CDR3 coding DNA: TGTGCCAGCAGCTTGGGCCTGCCCCAAGAGACCCAGTACTTC. It yields the protein CASSLGLPQETQYF.

On this clone: Other nucleotide sequences from this sample produce the same CDR3. The chain carries TRBV30 and TRBJ1-1; D not certain. Trimming removed 0 bases at V and 5 bases at J, with 10 bases between. The CDR3 runs 13 residues. CDR1 is GTSNPN and CDR2 is SVGIG in the germline V gene (reference sequence). This CDR3 reads CAWSVGGITEAFF. CDR3 coding DNA: TGTGCCTGGAGTGTAGGAGGGATAACTGAAGCTTTCTTT.

As DNA, the CDR3 is TGTGCCAGCAGCTTAGGTGGAGGCCCTTACTCCTACAATGAGCAGTTCTTC. Its protein is CASSLGGGPYSYNEQFF. The rearrangement joins TRBV13 to TRBJ2-1, with D tentatively TRBD2 (5 bases). V lost 0 bases and J lost 0, with 12 bases in between. The CDR3 loop spans 17 amino acids. Germline CDR1 reads PRHDT; CDR2 reads FYEKMQ (reference sequence).

This sequence joins TRBV28 and TRBJ2-1, with TRBD1 matching 9 bases. Germline CDR1 reads MDHEN; CDR2 reads SYDVKM. The CDR3 has 15 amino acids. The V segment lost 6 bases and the J segment 4 bases; nucleotides outside the gene matches: 7. The CDR3 DNA is TGTGCCAGCAGCGAGGACAGGGGATCGTACAATGAGCAGTTCTTC. Translating it yields CASSEDRGSYNEQFF.

The V gene is TRBV28, the J gene TRBJ1-4; 12 bases map to TRBD1. This CDR3 region has 17 residues. In germline, CDR1 is MDHEN, CDR2 SYDVKM. V shed 4 bases, J shed 8 bases, and the junction held 11 bases outside the gene matches. For the CDR3, the DNA is TGTGCCAGCAGTTCCCTCGGGACAGGGGGCGCAGGGGAAAAACTGTTTTTT. Translating it yields CASSSLGTGGAGEKLFF.

This clone has just a few counts. The V gene is TRBV30, the J gene TRBJ1-2, with 8 bases fitting TRBD1. This CDR3 contains 15 residues. V lost 0 bases and J lost 5; bases outside the gene matches: 8. Germline-derived CDR1 and CDR2 are GTSNPN and SVGIG (reference sequence). The CDR3 protein is CAWSVPRGLNYGYTF. Written as DNA, the CDR3 is TGTGCCTGGAGTGTACCCAGGGGGCTTAATTATGGCTACACCTTC.

The genes are TRBV7-2 and TRBJ2-1; 14 nucleotides align to TRBD2. Germline-derived CDR1 and CDR2 are SGHTA and FQGNSA. The CDR3 spans 17 residues. Trimming cost V 1 base and J 7 bases; bases outside gene matches: 6. This CDR3 reads CASSLGGLAGERNEQFF. CDR3 nucleotide sequence: TGTGCCAGCAGCTTAGGGGGACTAGCGGGGGAGAGGAATGAGCAGTTCTTC.

V and J are TRBV5-1 and TRBJ2-5; maybe TRBD2 (7 bases). CDR3 length: 15 amino acids. V dropped 3 bases and J dropped 4 bases, with 16 bases sitting between them. In germline, CDR1 is SGHRS, CDR2 YFSETQ. As DNA, the CDR3 is TGCGCCAGCAGCTCCTCCGGGGGGCGGGGAGAGACCCAGTACTTC. Its protein product is CASSSSGGRGETQYF.

The J gene is TRBJ1-4, the V gene TRBV6-6; 7 bases align to TRBD1. Looked up from germline, CDR1 is MNHNY and CDR2 is SVGAGI (reference sequence). CDR3 length equals 14 residues. The trim removed 5 bases at V and 6 bases at J, leaving 6 bases unmatched. In DNA, the CDR3 is TGTGCCAGCAGTAAAGCAGGGGGTTATGAAAAACTGTTTTTT. Protein sequence: CASSKAGGYEKLFF.

This clone has a handful of counts. This chain joins TRBV30 and TRBJ2-1, with 9 bases aligning to TRBD1. Per germline, CDR1 GTSNPN and CDR2 SVGIG (reference sequence). This CDR3 comprises 14 residues. V shed 6 bases, J shed 6 bases, and the junction held 9 bases outside the gene matches. CDR3 bases: TGTGCCTGTCAACGACAGGGGGTTATCAATGAGCAGTTCTTC. This codes for CACQRQGVINEQFF.

This clone was counted a few times. V gene TRBV13 combines with J gene TRBJ1-1, with TRBD1 as a possible D gene (5 bases). The V gene lost 5 bases and the J gene lost 1 base, with 8 bases spanning the gap. Germline V gene data show CDR1 as PRHDT and CDR2 as FYEKMQ (reference sequence). This CDR3 spans 13 amino acids. Here the CDR3 reads CASSPQENTEAFF. The CDR3 DNA sequence: TGTGCCAGCAGCCCACAGGAGAACACTGAAGCTTTCTTT.

This chain joins TRBV5-6 and TRBJ2-3, with 9 bases matching TRBD1. V dropped 4 bases and J dropped 1; count of bases not matched to a gene: 7. In germline, CDR1 is SGHDT, CDR2 YYEEEE. CDR3 length: 16 residues. CDR3 nucleotide sequence: TGTGCCAGCAGCACCCTTACAGGGGGCGGCACAGATACGCAGTATTTT. Protein product: CASSTLTGGGTDTQYF. The whole variable domain, filled in from reference TRBV5-6 and TRBJ2-3, reads DAGVTQSPTHLIKTRGQQVTLRCSPKSGHDTVSWYQQALGQGPQFIFQYYEEEERQRGNFPDRFSGHQFPNYSSELNVNALLLGDSALYLCASSTLTGGGTDTQYFGPGTRLTVL.

The rearrangement joins TRBV6-1 to TRBJ1-4; 9 nucleotides match TRBD1. This CDR3 comprises 15 residues. V lost 6 bases, J lost 7 bases, and 9 bases stayed unmatched. Germline CDR1 is MNHNS and CDR2 is SASEGT. CDR3: CASRDRQGGFEKLFF. As DNA, the CDR3 is TGTGCCAGCAGAGATAGACAGGGGGGCTTTGAAAAACTGTTTTTT.

The J gene is TRBJ2-3, the V gene TRBV2, with D possibly matching TRBD2 (6 bases). The CDR3 is made up of 17 amino acids. Looked up from germline, CDR1 is SNHLY and CDR2 is FYNNEI. The ends were cut back, 3 bases at V and 3 bases at J, with 19 bases in the middle. CDR3 in amino acids: CASSEIGSGRGTDTQYF. The CDR3 region has the DNA TGTGCCAGCAGTGAGATTGGGAGCGGGCGAGGGACAGATACGCAGTATTTT.

For the CDR3, the DNA is TGTGCCTGGATTGAGAGGGGGCGCCATGGCTACACCTTC. This sequence encodes CAWIERGRHGYTF. V and J are TRBV30 and TRBJ1-2; 7 bases line up with TRBD1. The CDR3 length is 13 residues. Germline trimming cut 4 bases from V and 6 bases from J; bases unmatched to any gene: 8. The germline gives CDR1 GTSNPN, CDR2 SVGIG (reference sequence).

V usage is TRBV2 and J usage is TRBJ2-5; 7 nucleotides align to TRBD2. CDR1 and CDR2 from the germline V gene are SNHLY and FYNNEI. V shed 7 bases, J shed 2 bases, and the junction held 4 bases outside the gene matches. This CDR3 contains 13 residues. The CDR3 nucleotides read TGTGCCAGCATTAGGGACTATCAAGAGACCCAGTACTTC. Its translation: CASIRDYQETQYF.

V gene TRBV9 combines with J gene TRBJ1-1, with 9 bases matching TRBD1. Germline V gives CDR1 SGDLS, CDR2 YYNGEE. After removal of 3 bases from V and 4 bases from J, the junction contained 7 bases not matched to a gene. This CDR3 has 15 residues. DNA for the CDR3: TGTGCCAGCAGCGGATCCGGGACAGGGATCACTGAAGCTTTCTTT. It codes for CASSGSGTGITEAFF.

The chain uses TRBV6-5 and TRBJ2-1; D gene ambiguous. The ends were cut back, 8 bases at V and 4 bases at J, with 12 bases in the middle. CDR1 MNHEY and CDR2 SVGAGI come from the germline V gene. The CDR3 has 13 amino acids. The CDR3 bases are TGTGCCAGCTCCGAGGCTTTTTACAATGAGCAGTTCTTC. Translating gives CASSEAFYNEQFF.

The V call is TRBV4-1, the J call TRBJ2-7, with D maybe TRBD2 (5 bases). CDR1 and CDR2 (germline): MGHRA, YSYEKL. This CDR3 has 14 amino acids. V gave up 3 bases and J gave up 4 bases, with 13 bases separating them. This chain's CDR3 is CASSQMDGVYEQYF. The CDR3 nucleotides read TGCGCCAGCAGCCAGATGGACGGGGTTTACGAGCAGTACTTC.

The sample holds a few counts of this clone. CDR3 amino acids: CASSTITGMNTEAFF. The CDR3 region has the DNA TGCGCCAGCAGCACCATAACAGGGATGAACACTGAAGCTTTCTTT. The V gene is TRBV5-1, the J gene TRBJ1-1; tentative D call: TRBD1 (6 bases). V lost 4 bases and J lost 0, with 13 bases in between. Germline V gene lookup returns CDR1 SGHRS and CDR2 YFSETQ. The CDR3 contains 15 residues.

Concerning this clone itself: Other DNA sequences in this sample translate to the same CDR3. J is TRBJ1-2 and V is TRBV29-1, with D possibly matching TRBD1 (5 bases). V was pared by 4 bases and J by 8 bases, with 11 bases between. CDR1 and CDR2 from the germline V gene are SQVTM and ANQGSEA. The CDR3 spans 11 residues. The CDR3 region has the DNA TGCAGCGTTGTCAGGGCACACGGCTACACCTTC. It codes for CSVVRAHGYTF.

This clone was seen a handful of times. V gene TRBV18 combines with J gene TRBJ2-7, with 7 positions matching TRBD1. The CDR3 totals 15 residues. CDR1 and CDR2 (germline): KGHSH, LQKENI. V shed 3 bases, J shed 3 bases, and the junction held 8 bases outside the gene matches. The CDR3 region has the DNA TGTGCCAGCTCACCGTCGACAGGGATTAGCTACGAGCAGTACTTC. Residues: CASSPSTGISYEQYF.

The J gene is TRBJ1-3, the V gene TRBV13; no firm D call. The germline gives CDR1 PRHDT, CDR2 FYEKMQ (reference sequence). Trimming removed 6 bases from V and 4 bases from J, with 7 bases in between. This CDR3 contains 12 residues. The CDR3 protein is CASSIQGNTIYF. The CDR3 DNA follows: TGTGCCAGCAGTATACAGGGAAACACCATATATTTT.

The rearrangement joins TRBV28 to TRBJ1-2, with TRBD1 matching 10 bases. In germline, CDR1 is MDHEN, CDR2 SYDVKM. The CDR3 spans 15 residues. Trimming took 6 bases from V and 0 from J; bases not matched to a gene: 4. Here the CDR3 reads CASRSGQGANYGYTF. The DNA for the CDR3 is TGTGCCAGCAGGTCTGGACAGGGGGCTAACTATGGCTACACCTTC.

The chain couples TRBV27 to TRBJ1-4; tentative D call: TRBD1 (5 bases). V was cut by 5 bases and J by 0 bases, with 10 bases left in between. Germline values: CDR1 MNHEY, CDR2 SMNVEV (reference sequence). This CDR3 spans 15 amino acids. The CDR3 coding sequence is TGTGCCAGCAGTATCCGACAGACAACTAATGAAAAACTGTTTTTT. Amino acid sequence: CASSIRQTTNEKLFF.

V is TRBV19 and J is TRBJ2-4; the match to TRBD1 covers 10 bases. CDR1 and CDR2 (germline): LNHDA, SQIVND (reference sequence). The CDR3 contains 15 residues. V shed 9 bases and J 2 bases; nucleotides not matched to a gene: 7. The CDR3 DNA reads TGTGCCAGCAAGGGACAGGGGTCCTCCAAAAACATTCAGTACTTC. This codes for CASKGQGSSKNIQYF.